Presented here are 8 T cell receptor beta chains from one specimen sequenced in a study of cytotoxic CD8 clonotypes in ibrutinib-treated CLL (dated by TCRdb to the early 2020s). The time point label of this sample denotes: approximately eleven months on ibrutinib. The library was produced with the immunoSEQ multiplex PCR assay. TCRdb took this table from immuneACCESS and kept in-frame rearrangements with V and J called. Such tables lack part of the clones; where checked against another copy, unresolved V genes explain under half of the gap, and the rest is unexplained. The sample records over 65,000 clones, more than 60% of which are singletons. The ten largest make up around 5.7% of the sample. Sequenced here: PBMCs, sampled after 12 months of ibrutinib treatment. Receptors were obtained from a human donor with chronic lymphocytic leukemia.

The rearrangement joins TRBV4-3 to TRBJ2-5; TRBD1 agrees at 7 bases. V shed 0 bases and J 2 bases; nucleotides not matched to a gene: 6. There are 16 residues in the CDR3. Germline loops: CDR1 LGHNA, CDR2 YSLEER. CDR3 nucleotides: TGCGCCAGCAGCCAAGATCTAGGACAGGTACAAGAGACCCAGTACTTC. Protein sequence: CASSQDLGQVQETQYF.

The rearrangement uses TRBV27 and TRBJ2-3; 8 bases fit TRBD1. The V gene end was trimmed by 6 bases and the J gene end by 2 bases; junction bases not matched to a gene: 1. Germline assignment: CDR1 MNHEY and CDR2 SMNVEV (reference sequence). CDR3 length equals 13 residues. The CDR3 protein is CASRTGATDTQYF. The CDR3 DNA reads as TGTGCCAGCAGGACAGGGGCCACAGATACGCAGTATTTT.

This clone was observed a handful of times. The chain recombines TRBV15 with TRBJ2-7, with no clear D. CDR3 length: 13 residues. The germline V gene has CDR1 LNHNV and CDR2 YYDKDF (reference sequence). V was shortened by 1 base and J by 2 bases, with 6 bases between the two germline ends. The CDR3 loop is CATSRGVTYEQYF. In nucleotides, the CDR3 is TGTGCCACCAGCAGAGGGGTCACCTACGAGCAGTACTTC.

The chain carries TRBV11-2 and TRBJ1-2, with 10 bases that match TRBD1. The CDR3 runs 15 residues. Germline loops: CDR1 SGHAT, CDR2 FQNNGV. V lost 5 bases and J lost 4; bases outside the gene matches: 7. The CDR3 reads CASSLRDRGAYGYTF. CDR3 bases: TGTGCCAGCAGCCTTCGGGACAGGGGAGCCTATGGCTACACCTTC.

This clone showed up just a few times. CDR3 sequence reads: CASSVAQGAGNTIYF. In DNA form, the CDR3 reads TGTGCCAGCAGCGTAGCCCAGGGAGCTGGAAACACCATATATTTT. The V and J genes are TRBV9 and TRBJ1-3; possibly TRBD1 for D (5 bases). The CDR3 sequence is 15 residues long. Germline CDR1 is SGDLS and CDR2 is YYNGEE. Deletions cut 0 bases from V and 2 bases from J, with 9 bases between.

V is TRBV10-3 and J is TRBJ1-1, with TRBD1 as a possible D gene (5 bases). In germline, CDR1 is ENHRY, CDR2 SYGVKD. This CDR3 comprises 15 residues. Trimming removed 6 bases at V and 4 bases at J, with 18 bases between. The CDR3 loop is CAISARRGESTEAFF. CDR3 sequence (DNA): TGTGCCATCAGCGCCCGGCGGGGGGAGAGCACTGAAGCTTTCTTT.

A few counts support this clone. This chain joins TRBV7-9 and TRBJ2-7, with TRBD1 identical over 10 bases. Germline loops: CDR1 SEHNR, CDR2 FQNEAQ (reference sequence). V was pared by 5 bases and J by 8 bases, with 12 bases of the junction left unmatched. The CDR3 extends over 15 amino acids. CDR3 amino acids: CASSAHPGQGMQQYF. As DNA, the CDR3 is TGTGCCAGCAGCGCGCACCCGGGACAGGGGATGCAGCAGTACTTC.

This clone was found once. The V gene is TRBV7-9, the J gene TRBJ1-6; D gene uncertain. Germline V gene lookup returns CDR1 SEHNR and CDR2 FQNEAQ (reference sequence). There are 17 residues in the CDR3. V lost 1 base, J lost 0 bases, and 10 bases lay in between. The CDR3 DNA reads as TGTGCCAGCAGCTTAGAGGCTTCACGCTCCTATAATTCACCCCTCCACTTT. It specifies CASSLEASRSYNSPLHF.